A selection of T cell receptor beta chains follows, all from one sample in a study of blood T cell repertoires in COVID-19. Sequencing was performed with immunoSEQ multiplex PCR; in TCRdb, only in-frame clones are kept and a portion is missing. Among some 200,000 clones listed, roughly 90% were seen once. The sequenced material came from peripheral blood. The origin of the receptors is a woman in her 70s with acute or convalescent COVID-19. The CDR3 runs from the conserved cysteine through the conserved F or W. Expanded clones get a size class; other rows say once, few or many, or leave the size out.

few	TRBJ1-1	TRBV7-2	CASSYRGGNTEAFF
few	TRBJ1-1	TRBV6-5	CASSPTGFEAFF
.	TRBJ2-1	TRBV2	CASSEETEQFF
.	TRBJ2-7	TRBV3-1/TRBV3-2	CASSLPGGEQYF
.	TRBJ2-1	TRBV7-2	CASSLERRETNNEQFF
.	TRBJ1-4	TRBV12-3/TRBV12-4	CASSPNEKLFF
few	TRBJ1-2	TRBV7-2	CASSLTTNYGYTF
.	TRBJ1-3	TRBV5-1	CASTLTGLSGNTIYF
.	TRBJ2-7	TRBV3-1/TRBV3-2	CASSDGGAQGYEQYF
.	TRBJ1-2	TRBV29-1	CSVVLGANYGYTF
.	TRBJ2-1	TRBV7-2	CASSPTSGGNNEQFF
.	TRBJ1-4	TRBV19	CASSEDEKLFF
.	TRBJ1-2	TRBV6-5	CASSLRDSYGYTF
.	TRBJ2-1	TRBV11-1	CASSLRTRTNEQFF
few	TRBJ1-2	TRBV28	CASSLGGAYGYTF
.	TRBJ2-1	TRBV19	CASSRIPGLAGGLNEQFF
few	TRBJ1-6	TRBV6-6	CASSLRGSNSPLHF
.	TRBJ1-4	TRBV7-9	CASSLGQGPNEKLFF
.	TRBJ2-5	TRBV5-1	CASSLASGGRETQYF
.	TRBJ2-1	TRBV5-1	CASSFGTTENEQFF
.	TRBJ2-7	TRBV10-2	CASSLAGASYEQYF
once	TRBJ2-5	TRBV3-1/TRBV3-2	CASSQFRGIGTQYF
.	TRBJ1-4	TRBV5-1	CASSFGSTNEKLFF
.	TRBJ1-1	TRBV5-1	CASRRGREDTEAFF
.	TRBJ2-7	TRBV7-2	CASSFPRSYEQYF
few	TRBJ2-7	TRBV27	CASSLLGGMAYEQYF
.	TRBJ1-1	TRBV14	CASSQQKNTEAFF
.	TRBJ1-5	TRBV5-1	CASSLGGLWGNQPQHF
.	TRBJ1-5	TRBV20-1	CSASPSNQPQHF
.	TRBJ2-7	TRBV6-5	CATKTSGGNPYEQYF
.	TRBJ1-2	TRBV2	CASRLGQGNYGYTF
.	TRBJ1-1	TRBV5-1	CASSSTVNTEAFF
.	TRBJ2-1	TRBV11-3	CASSSNGLAVSYNEQFF
.	TRBJ1-2	TRBV29-1	CSVLLNYGYTF
.	TRBJ1-5	TRBV19	CASSIDTGGQPQHF
.	TRBJ1-1	TRBV6-5	CASTSGGAGYTEAFF
once	TRBJ2-1	TRBV27	CASSPTRGLAGEQFF
.	TRBJ1-1	TRBV6-5	CASSWGLGNTEAFF
.	TRBJ2-7	TRBV18	CASSPRGGGPYEQYF
once	TRBJ1-4	TRBV6-2/TRBV6-3	CASSPNPGQGATNEKLFF
few	TRBJ1-5	TRBV7-2	CASSLTGINQPQHF
few	TRBJ1-4	TRBV19	CASSPRTGGGEKLFF
few	TRBJ1-2	TRBV12-3/TRBV12-4	CASSFGRNYGYTF
.	TRBJ1-2	TRBV7-9	CASSPGQGKGYTF
.	TRBJ1-6	TRBV18	CASSPRDTPSPLHF
.	TRBJ1-2	TRBV15	CATSSGTSYGYTF
.	TRBJ1-5	TRBV6-1	CASSEAQPQHF
.	TRBJ2-1	TRBV9	CASSVSGAGNEQFF
.	TRBJ2-7	TRBV5-1	CASNFGGEQYF
.	TRBJ2-1	TRBV27	CASRERGNEQFF
.	TRBJ2-3	TRBV27	CASSSLQLAGGGTDTQYF
once	TRBJ1-4	TRBV9	CASSQGGTNEKLFF